The present entry profiles one T cell receptor beta chain with its context. Authors' processing steps: Estimates of nucleated cell counts were drawn from the amplification of reference gene primers. The assay was immunoSEQ multiplex PCR, and TCRdb's table has in-frame clones only and misses some. For V, J and clone size, that table is used; D and trimming come from the DNA. In the table there are approximately 250,000 clones, 75% to 90% of which are singletons. The CDR3 covers 14 residues. Trimming at V came to 1 base and at J to 8 bases, leaving 5 bases not matched to a gene. CDR1 is MDHEN and CDR2 is SYDVKM in the germline V gene. The data belong to a study of blood T cell repertoires in COVID-19. At the level of the study: Sites across the United States, Italy and Spain contributed samples from acute and convalescent COVID-19.

Source material: peripheral blood. This chain links TRBV28 with TRBJ1-2, with 9 bases that match TRBD1. This sequence originates from a woman in her sixties or seventies with COVID-19, enrolled during active disease. The CDR3 protein is CASSLSQGARGYTF. The CDR3 coding sequence is TGTGCCAGCAGTTTATCACAGGGGGCGAGGGGCTACACCTTC.